The rows below give T cell receptor beta chains drawn from one sample of a study of blood T cell repertoires in COVID-19. The data were produced by immunoSEQ multiplex PCR, yet TCRdb's version contains in-frame clones alone and is incomplete. The sample consists of 350,000 to 450,000 clones, approximately 90% of them appearing once. The sample consisted of PBMCs or T cells enriched from blood (not recorded which). Receptor source: a woman between 18 and 30 years old who had been exposed to COVID-19. Both conserved end residues are part of each CDR3. The D gene is left open where the match is weak. Expanded clones get a size class; other rows say once, few or many, or leave the size out.

.	.	TRBV5-4	TRBJ1-1	CASSSGMVTEAFF	TGTGCCAGCAGCTCAGGGATGGTGACTGAAGCTTTCTTT
.	.	TRBV5-1	TRBJ1-1	CASSFGGTEAFF	TGCGCCAGCAGCTTCGGGGGGACTGAAGCTTTCTTT
TRBD1	.	TRBV5-3	TRBJ1-4	CARSKGQGCEKLFF	TGTGCCAGAAGCAAGGGACAGGGGTGTGAAAAACTGTTTTTT
TRBD2	.	TRBV7-8	TRBJ2-1	CASSHTSGGASEQFF	TGTGCCAGCAGCCATACTAGCGGGGGGGCCTCTGAGCAGTTCTTC
TRBD2	.	TRBV19	TRBJ2-1	CASSPGLAGGRNNEQFF	TGTGCCAGTAGCCCGGGACTAGCGGGAGGGCGGAACAATGAGCAGTTCTTC
TRBD1	.	TRBV11-1	TRBJ1-2	CASSPGTGDGYGYTF	TGTGCCAGCAGCCCAGGGACAGGGGACGGCTATGGCTACACCTTC
.	.	TRBV28	TRBJ1-5	CASLDGYSNQPQHF	TGTGCCAGCCTTGACGGGTATAGCAATCAGCCCCAGCATTTT
TRBD2	.	TRBV5-1	TRBJ2-7	CASSLGQLGLAYEQYF	TGCGCCAGCAGCTTGGGACAGTTGGGACTAGCTTACGAGCAGTACTTC
TRBD1	.	TRBV27	TRBJ1-6	CASSPRQGAFSSPLHF	TGTGCCAGCAGTCCGCGACAGGGCGCTTTCAGTTCACCCCTCCACTTT
.	.	TRBV7-2	TRBJ2-7	CASSLDIQSYEQYF	TGTGCCAGCAGCTTAGACATCCAGTCTTACGAGCAGTACTTC
TRBD1	.	TRBV29-1	TRBJ1-1	CSIRDRDLSF	TGCAGCATCCGGGACAGGGATTTATCGTTT
.	.	TRBV15	TRBJ1-5	CATSLGRGSNQPQHF	TGTGCCACCAGTTTGGGCCGGGGAAGCAATCAGCCCCAGCATTTT
.	.	TRBV23-1	TRBJ2-7	CASSHPSPYEQYF	TGCGCCAGCAGTCACCCGAGCCCCTACGAGCAGTACTTC
TRBD2	.	TRBV29-1	TRBJ2-7	CSVGGLAGDYEQYF	TGCAGCGTGGGGGGACTAGCGGGAGACTACGAGCAGTACTTC
TRBD1	.	TRBV6-5	TRBJ2-7	CASARQGASYEQYF	TGTGCCAGCGCAAGACAGGGGGCCTCCTACGAGCAGTACTTC
TRBD1	.	TRBV7-9	TRBJ2-7	CASGSGTETYEQYF	TGTGCCAGCGGTTCCGGGACAGAGACCTACGAGCAGTACTTC
TRBD2	.	TRBV14	TRBJ2-4	CASSPWMLAGEDLAKNIQYF	TGTGCCAGCAGCCCTTGGATGCTAGCGGGAGAGGACCTAGCCAAAAACATTCAGTACTTC
.	.	TRBV5-1	TRBJ2-7	CASSLGQGGEQYF	TGCGCCAGCAGCTTGGGGCAGGGTGGCGAGCAGTACTTC
.	.	TRBV5-4	TRBJ2-7	CASSLGTVSYEQYF	TGTGCCAGCAGCTTGGGAACGGTCTCCTACGAGCAGTACTTC
TRBD2	.	TRBV19	TRBJ2-1	CASSWTSGRAYNEQFF	TGTGCCAGTAGTTGGACTAGCGGGAGGGCCTACAATGAGCAGTTCTTC
TRBD1	.	TRBV6-5	TRBJ1-2	CASSYSGQGYGYTF	TGTGCCAGCAGTTACTCGGGACAGGGTTATGGCTACACCTTC
TRBD1	.	TRBV5-1	TRBJ1-1	CASSSPDRGNTEAFF	TGCGCCAGCAGCTCCCCTGACAGGGGGAACACTGAAGCTTTCTTT
.	.	TRBV11-2	TRBJ1-2	CVTGRDYGYTF	TGTGTCACGGGCAGGGACTATGGCTACACCTTC
TRBD1	.	TRBV5-1	TRBJ2-5	CASSSPGQFQETQYF	TGCGCCAGCAGCTCACCGGGACAGTTTCAGGAGACCCAGTACTTC
TRBD2	.	TRBV5-1	TRBJ2-7	CASRSGSGRGYEQYF	TGCGCCAGCAGATCGGGTAGCGGGAGGGGTTACGAGCAGTACTTC
.	.	TRBV18	TRBJ2-2	CASSPRPEAASGELFF	TGTGCCAGCTCACCCCGTCCCGAGGCGGCGAGCGGGGAGCTGTTTTTT
TRBD2	.	TRBV19	TRBJ2-1	CASSIGLAGGETYNEQFF	TGTGCCAGTAGTATAGGACTAGCGGGAGGAGAAACCTACAATGAGCAGTTCTTC
TRBD1	.	TRBV9	TRBJ1-1	CASSVTGVGTEAFF	TGTGCCAGCAGCGTTACAGGGGTGGGTACTGAAGCTTTCTTT
.	once	TRBV3-1/TRBV3-2	TRBJ2-7	CASSQAGYEQYF	TGTGCCAGCAGCCAAGCAGGGTACGAGCAGTACTTC
.	.	TRBV9	TRBJ1-5	CASSVGLGNQPQHF	TGTGCCAGCAGCGTGGGGCTGGGGAATCAGCCCCAGCATTTT
TRBD2	.	TRBV3-1/TRBV3-2	TRBJ2-1	CASSHRLAGGGNEQFF	TGTGCCAGCAGCCATCGGTTAGCGGGAGGTGGAAATGAGCAGTTCTTC
.	.	TRBV10-3	TRBJ1-3	CAISELENTIYF	TGTGCCATCAGTGAGTTGGAGAACACCATATATTTT
.	.	TRBV6-2/TRBV6-3	TRBJ1-4	CASSEGHDGNEKLFF	TGTGCCAGCAGCGAAGGACATGACGGGAATGAAAAACTGTTTTTT
.	.	TRBV28	TRBJ2-7	CASIDRGGDSYEQYF	TGTGCCAGCATCGACCGTGGAGGGGACTCCTACGAGCAGTACTTC
.	.	TRBV5-1	TRBJ2-1	CASSLGRRRGGYNEQFF	TGCGCCAGCAGCTTGGGGCGGCGAAGGGGGGGATACAATGAGCAGTTCTTC
.	.	TRBV4-2	TRBJ2-7	CASSQDRVVSYEQYF	TGTGCCAGCAGCCAAGACAGGGTGGTCTCCTACGAGCAGTACTTC
.	.	TRBV10-1	TRBJ2-5	CATQKGLQETQYF	TGCGCCACCCAAAAGGGACTTCAGGAGACCCAGTACTTC
TRBD1	.	TRBV28	TRBJ2-3	CASSIQGARADTQYF	TGTGCCAGCAGTATACAGGGGGCAAGGGCAGATACGCAGTATTTT
TRBD1	.	TRBV29-1	TRBJ1-2	CSSTGAYGYTF	TGCAGCTCGACAGGGGCCTATGGCTACACCTTC
.	.	TRBV28	TRBJ2-7	CAIRSRTYEQYF	TGTGCCATACGGAGTCGAACCTACGAGCAGTACTTC
TRBD1	.	TRBV13	TRBJ1-1	CASSSMETGSTAEAFF	TGTGCCAGCAGCTCCATGGAGACAGGGAGTACGGCTGAAGCTTTCTTT
TRBD1	.	TRBV7-9	TRBJ2-5	CASRPGQPLQETQYF	TGTGCCAGCAGACCGGGACAGCCGCTCCAAGAGACCCAGTACTTC
TRBD2	.	TRBV27	TRBJ2-1	CASSQRGTYNEQFF	TGTGCCAGCAGCCAGCGGGGGACCTACAATGAGCAGTTCTTC
TRBD2	few	TRBV9	TRBJ2-1	CASSAYSSGSRDEQFF	TGTGCCAGCAGCGCCTACTCTAGCGGGAGTCGGGATGAGCAGTTCTTC
.	.	TRBV15	TRBJ2-2	CATRYNRGNTGELFF	TGTGCCACCAGGTATAATAGAGGGAACACCGGGGAGCTGTTTTTT
.	.	TRBV6-5	TRBJ2-7	CASSYGQAGGEQYF	TGTGCCAGCAGTTACGGTCAGGCAGGGGGGGAGCAGTACTTC
.	.	TRBV4-1	TRBJ1-1	CASSQLVIGEEAFF	TGCGCCAGCAGCCAACTGGTCATTGGGGAGGAAGCTTTCTTT
.	.	TRBV27	TRBJ2-5	CASSLTLDYSQETQYF	TGTGCCAGCAGTTTAACCCTCGACTATTCTCAAGAGACCCAGTACTTC
.	many	TRBV14	TRBJ2-7	CASSSGLLEGEQYF	TGTGCCAGCAGCTCGGGACTTCTTGAGGGAGAGCAGTACTTC
.	.	TRBV18	TRBJ1-5	CASSSGPGGGNQPQHF	TGTGCCAGCTCATCGGGCCCCGGAGGGGGCAATCAGCCCCAGCATTTT
.	.	TRBV11-1	TRBJ2-5	CASSQGGVETQYF	TGTGCCAGCAGCCAAGGGGGGGTGGAGACCCAGTACTTC
.	once	TRBV7-9	TRBJ2-2	CASSGIDRVGITGELFF	TGTGCCAGCAGCGGAATAGACAGAGTCGGCATCACCGGGGAGCTGTTTTTT
.	few	TRBV5-4	TRBJ1-4	CASSLGGYNEKLFF	TGTGCCAGCAGCTTGGGAGGATATAATGAAAAACTGTTTTTT
.	.	TRBV6-5	TRBJ1-5	CASSLRGGLQPQHF	TGTGCCAGCAGTCTCCGCGGGGGCTTGCAGCCCCAGCATTTT
TRBD1	.	TRBV15	TRBJ1-1	CATSHDRVRMSTEAFF	TGTGCCACCAGCCACGACAGGGTTCGTATGTCCACTGAAGCTTTCTTT
.	many	TRBV6-4	TRBJ1-1	CASSLSPQVTEAFF	TGTGCCAGCAGTCTATCCCCTCAAGTCACTGAAGCTTTCTTT
.	.	TRBV18	TRBJ2-1	CASSPRRASDYNEQFF	TGTGCCAGCTCACCACGTCGGGCTAGCGACTACAATGAGCAGTTCTTC
.	.	TRBV9	TRBJ2-7	CASSGEGYEQYF	TGTGCCAGCAGCGGTGAGGGCTACGAGCAGTACTTC
TRBD1	.	TRBV7-2	TRBJ2-1	CASSTGQGSSYNEQFF	TGTGCCAGCAGCACCGGACAGGGGAGCTCCTACAATGAGCAGTTCTTC